The text below deals with one TCR beta chain. As yet, its antigen is unknown. This CDR3 is built from 13 residues. After removal of 5 bases from V and 8 bases from J, the junction contained 6 bases not matched to a gene. In germline, CDR1 is MDHEN, CDR2 SYDVKM. Some clones are missing from TCRdb's copy, which holds only in-frame ones; the method was immunoSEQ multiplex PCR. The sample lists about 84,000 clones, over 70% occurring once. The sample is drawn from a study of PD-1 blockade in mismatch repair-deficient tumors. Study conclusions and caveats: Tumor-resident clones, often absent from pretreatment blood, expanded after pembrolizumab and then contracted.

Every patient had mismatch repair deficiency by PCR or immunohistochemistry. The sequences come from peripheral blood, collected 12 weeks after starting pembrolizumab. V gene TRBV28 combines with J gene TRBJ2-4, with 7 bases identical to TRBD1. This TCR came from an adult with mismatch repair-deficient cancer. The CDR3 here is CASSRDSRDIQYF. The CDR3 DNA is TGTGCCAGCAGTCGGGACAGCAGAGACATTCAGTACTTC. The full variable domain, its missing parts supplied by reference TRBV28 and TRBJ2-4, is DVKVTQSSRYLVKRTGEKVFLECVQDMDHENMFWYRQDPGLGLRLIYFSYDVKMKEKGDIPEGYSVSREKKERFSLILESASTNQTSMYLCASSRDSRDIQYFGAGTRLSVL.